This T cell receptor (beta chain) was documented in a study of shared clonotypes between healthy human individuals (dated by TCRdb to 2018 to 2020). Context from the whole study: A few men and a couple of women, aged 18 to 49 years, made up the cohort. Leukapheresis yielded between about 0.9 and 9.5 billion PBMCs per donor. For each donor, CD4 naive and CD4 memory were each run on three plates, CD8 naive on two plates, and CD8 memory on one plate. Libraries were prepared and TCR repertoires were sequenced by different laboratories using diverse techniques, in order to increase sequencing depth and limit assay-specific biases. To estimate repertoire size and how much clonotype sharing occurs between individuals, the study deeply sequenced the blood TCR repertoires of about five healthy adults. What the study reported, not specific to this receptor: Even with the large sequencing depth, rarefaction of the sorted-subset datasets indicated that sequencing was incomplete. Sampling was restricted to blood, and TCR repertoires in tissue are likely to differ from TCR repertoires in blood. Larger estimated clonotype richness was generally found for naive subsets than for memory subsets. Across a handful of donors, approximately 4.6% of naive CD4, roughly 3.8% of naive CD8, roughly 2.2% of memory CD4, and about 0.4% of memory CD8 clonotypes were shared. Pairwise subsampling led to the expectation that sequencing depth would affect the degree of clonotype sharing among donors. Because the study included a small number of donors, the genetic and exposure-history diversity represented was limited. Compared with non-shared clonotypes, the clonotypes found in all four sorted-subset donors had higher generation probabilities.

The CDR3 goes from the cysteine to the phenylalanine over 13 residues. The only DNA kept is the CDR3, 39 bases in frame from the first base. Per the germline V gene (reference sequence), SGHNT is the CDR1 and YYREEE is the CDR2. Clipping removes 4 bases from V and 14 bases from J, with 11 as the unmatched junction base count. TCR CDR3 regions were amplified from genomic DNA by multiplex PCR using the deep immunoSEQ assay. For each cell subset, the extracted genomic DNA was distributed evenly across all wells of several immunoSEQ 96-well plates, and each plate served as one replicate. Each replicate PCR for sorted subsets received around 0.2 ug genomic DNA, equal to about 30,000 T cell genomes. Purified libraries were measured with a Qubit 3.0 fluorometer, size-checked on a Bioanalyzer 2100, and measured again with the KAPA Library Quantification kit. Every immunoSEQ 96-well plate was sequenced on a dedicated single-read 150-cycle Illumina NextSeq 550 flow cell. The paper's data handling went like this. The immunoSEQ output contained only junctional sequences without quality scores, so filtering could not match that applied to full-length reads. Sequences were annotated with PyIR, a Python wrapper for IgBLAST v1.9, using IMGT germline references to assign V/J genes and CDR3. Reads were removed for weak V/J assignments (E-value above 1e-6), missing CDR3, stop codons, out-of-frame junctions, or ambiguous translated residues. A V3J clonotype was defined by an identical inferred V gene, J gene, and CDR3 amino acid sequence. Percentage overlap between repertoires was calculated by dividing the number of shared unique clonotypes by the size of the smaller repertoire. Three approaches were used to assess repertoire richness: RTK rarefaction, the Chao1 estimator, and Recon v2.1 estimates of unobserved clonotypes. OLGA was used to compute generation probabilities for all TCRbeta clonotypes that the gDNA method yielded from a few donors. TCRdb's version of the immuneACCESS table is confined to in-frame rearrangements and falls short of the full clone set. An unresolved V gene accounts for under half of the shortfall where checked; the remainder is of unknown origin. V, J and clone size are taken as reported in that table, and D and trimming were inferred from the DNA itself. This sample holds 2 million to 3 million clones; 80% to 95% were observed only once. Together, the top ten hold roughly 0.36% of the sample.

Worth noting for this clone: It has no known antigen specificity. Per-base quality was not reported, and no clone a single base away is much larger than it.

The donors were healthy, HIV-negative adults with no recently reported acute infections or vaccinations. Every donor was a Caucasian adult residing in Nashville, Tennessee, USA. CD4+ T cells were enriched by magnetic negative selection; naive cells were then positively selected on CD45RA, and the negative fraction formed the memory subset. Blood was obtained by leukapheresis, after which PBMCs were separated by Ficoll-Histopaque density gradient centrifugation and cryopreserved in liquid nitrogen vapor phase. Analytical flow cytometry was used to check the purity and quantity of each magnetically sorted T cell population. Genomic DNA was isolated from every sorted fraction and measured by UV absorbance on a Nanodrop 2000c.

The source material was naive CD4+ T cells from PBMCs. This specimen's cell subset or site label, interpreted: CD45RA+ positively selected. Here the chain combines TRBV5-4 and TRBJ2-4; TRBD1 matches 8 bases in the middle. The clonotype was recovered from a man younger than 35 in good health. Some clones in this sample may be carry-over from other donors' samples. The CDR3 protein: CASSAQRTGQEYF. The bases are TGTGCCAGCAGCGCTCAACGGACGGGACAGGAGTACTTC.